The 5 T cell receptor beta chains presented below share a single source sample, sequenced in a study of blood T cell repertoires in COVID-19. Assay used: immunoSEQ multiplex PCR; TCRdb lists only in-frame clones, some missing. Of some 130,000 clones in the sample, about 91% were seen once. The specimen was peripheral blood. These receptors originate from a man in his fifties with acute or convalescent COVID-19.

This clone was recorded a few times. The chain combines TRBV9 with TRBJ1-2; the D gene is possibly TRBD1 (6 bases). The CDR3 totals 14 residues. V lost 3 bases and J lost 0, with 9 bases in between. CDR1 is SGDLS and CDR2 is YYNGEE in the germline V gene. The CDR3 DNA is TGTGCCAGCAGCGCAGGGGATCCTAACTATGGCTACACCTTC. Translated: CASSAGDPNYGYTF.

The CDR3 reads CASSLQPTNEKLFF. Written as DNA, the CDR3 is TGTGCCAGCAGCTTACAGCCAACTAATGAAAAACTGTTTTTT. The chain carries TRBV2 and TRBJ1-4; D gene ambiguous. The CDR3 has 14 residues. Trimming stripped 6 bases from V and 0 bases from J, with 8 bases between. Germline assignment: CDR1 SNHLY and CDR2 FYNNEI.

The chain uses TRBV10-1 and TRBJ1-5, with D possibly TRBD1 on 5 matching bases. CDR1 is WNHNN and CDR2 is SYGVQD in the germline V gene (reference sequence). CDR3 length equals 13 residues. Trimming left V 0 bases short and J 7 bases short, with 7 bases between. The CDR3 sequence is CASSESKGQPQHF. CDR3 in DNA: TGCGCCAGCAGTGAGTCGAAGGGGCAGCCCCAGCATTTT.

This chain links TRBV19 with TRBJ1-1; a weak D match, TRBD1 (6 bases). Germline V gene lookup returns CDR1 LNHDA and CDR2 SQIVND (reference sequence). V lost 4 bases, J lost 6 bases, and 15 bases lay in between. This CDR3 comprises 14 residues. This CDR3 is CASSTLNRVSEAFF. CDR3 DNA sequence: TGTGCCAGTAGTACCCTTAACAGGGTATCTGAAGCTTTCTTT.

The rearrangement joins TRBV29-1 to TRBJ2-4; D is perhaps TRBD2 (6 bases). The CDR3 loop spans 13 amino acids. The ends were cut back, 7 bases at V and 0 bases at J, with 10 bases in the middle. Germline lookup yields CDR1 SQVTM and CDR2 ANQGSEA. CDR3 residues: CSAAGLAKNIQYF. The CDR3 DNA reads as TGCAGCGCGGCGGGGTTAGCCAAAAACATTCAGTACTTC.